This T cell receptor beta chain emerged from a study of shared clonotypes between healthy human individuals. The protocol was immunoSEQ multiplex PCR, while the TCRdb copy is restricted to in-frame clones and leaves out a portion. The table lists about 300,000 clones, 74% of them singletons. CDR1 is SGHKS and CDR2 is YYEKEE in the germline V gene (reference sequence). The CDR3 runs to 14 residues. Unmatched junction bases numbered 0, after V lost 1 base and J lost 1 base. The sample taken for sequencing was memory CD4+ T cells sorted from blood. The subset here: CD45RA-negative fraction. This receptor was taken from a man younger than 45 in good health. The chain carries TRBV5-5 and TRBJ1-1; 8 bases match TRBD1. CDR3 residues: CASSLTGGNTEAFF. DNA for the CDR3: TGTGCCAGCAGCTTGACAGGGGGGAACACTGAAGCTTTCTTT. Filled out from reference TRBV5-5 and TRBJ1-1, the complete variable domain reads DAGVTQSPTHLIKTRGQQVTLRCSPISGHKSVSWYQQVLGQGPQFIFQYYEKEERGRGNFPDRFSARQFPNYSSELNVNALLLGDSALYLCASSLTGGNTEAFFGQGTRLTVV.